The 9 T cell receptor beta chains below were found in one sample sequenced in a study of cytomegalovirus exposure and HLA in healthy donors (dated by TCRdb to 2016 to 2017). Library prep was done by the immunoSEQ multiplex PCR assay. For the multiplex PCR, a mixture combining 60 forward primers for TCR Vbeta segments and 13 reverse primers for TCR Jbeta segments was used. This is the immuneACCESS table as TCRdb keeps it, with only in-frame sequences that have V and J called. A part of the clones is gone; compared with another copy, unresolved V genes explain less than half, and the rest is unexplained. Within this sample are 150,000 to 200,000 clones, with 80% to 90% of them counted one time only. 1.5% to 2% of the sample comes from the top ten. Sequenced sample: PBMCs. These receptors were taken from a man between 40 and 49 years old in good health and CMV-seropositive.

This chain joins TRBV28 and TRBJ1-2; 7 bases match TRBD1. V trimming: 3 bases; J trimming: 6 bases; junction bases outside the gene matches: 10. This CDR3 spans 15 amino acids. Germline V gene sequence: CDR1 MDHEN, CDR2 SYDVKM. This CDR3 is CASSFRLTGINGYTF. The CDR3 DNA is TGTGCCAGCAGTTTCCGATTGACAGGGATAAATGGCTACACCTTC.

V usage is TRBV27 and J usage is TRBJ2-3, with 7 bases that match TRBD1. The CDR3 covers 15 residues. J was trimmed by 2 bases and V by 5 bases; bases with no gene match: 7. CDR1 and CDR2 (germline): MNHEY, SMNVEV (reference sequence). DNA of the CDR3: TGTGCCAGCAGTCCGGGACAGCCATTCACAGATACGCAGTATTTT. Amino acids: CASSPGQPFTDTQYF.

The genes are TRBV6-5 and TRBJ1-2, with D possibly TRBD1 on 6 matching bases. The CDR3 covers 14 residues. The V gene lost 6 bases and the J gene lost 8 bases, with 19 bases spanning the gap. Germline loops: CDR1 MNHEY, CDR2 SVGAGI. In DNA, the CDR3 is TGTGCCAGCAGACAAGGGGTCCGGGGGGGCGGCTACACCTTC. Translation: CASRQGVRGGGYTF.

The rearrangement joins TRBV28 to TRBJ1-5, with TRBD1 identical over 9 bases. Looked up from germline, CDR1 is MDHEN and CDR2 is SYDVKM. The CDR3 is 14 residues long. With 5 bases clipped from V and 6 bases from J, the junction kept 5 bases outside the gene matches. The DNA of the CDR3 is TGTGCCAGCAGTCCGGACAGGGGTATTCAGCCCCAGCATTTT. This sequence encodes CASSPDRGIQPQHF. Drawing the rest from reference TRBV28 and TRBJ1-5, the complete variable domain is DVKVTQSSRYLVKRTGEKVFLECVQDMDHENMFWYRQDPGLGLRLIYFSYDVKMKEKGDIPEGYSVSREKKERFSLILESASTNQTSMYLCASSPDRGIQPQHFGDGTRLSIL.

The genes are TRBV9 and TRBJ1-1, with a possible D match to TRBD1 (6 bases). This CDR3 contains 15 residues. Germline CDR1 and CDR2: SGDLS and YYNGEE. V was trimmed by 4 bases and J by 5 bases, leaving 18 bases between them. CDR3 sequence (DNA): TGTGCCAGCAGCTCAAGGAGGGGAGGGGGAACTGAAGCTTTCTTT. The encoded protein is CASSSRRGGGTEAFF.

In nucleotides, the CDR3 is TGTGCCAGCAGACCAGGGGGGATTTGGGTCGGAGCTTTCTTT. This gives the protein CASRPGGIWVGAFF. The V call is TRBV27, the J call TRBJ1-1; 7 bases are shared with TRBD1. The germline V gene has CDR1 MNHEY and CDR2 SMNVEV (reference sequence). Trimming at V came to 6 bases and at J to 10 bases, leaving 14 bases not matched to a gene. This CDR3 spans 14 amino acids.

This sequence joins TRBV18 and TRBJ2-5; 9 bases are a match to TRBD1. The CDR3 totals 15 residues. The germline CDR1 and CDR2 sequences are KGHSH and LQKENI. V lost 0 bases, J lost 3 bases, and 2 bases stayed unmatched. This chain's CDR3 is CASSPPRTGEETQYF. The CDR3 DNA follows: TGTGCCAGCTCACCACCTAGGACAGGGGAAGAGACCCAGTACTTC.

CDR3 residues: CASSHLAVGEQYF. The CDR3, as DNA: TGTGCCAGCAGCCATCTAGCGGTGGGCGAGCAGTACTTC. This chain joins TRBV13 and TRBJ2-7; 7 positions agree with TRBD2. Per germline, CDR1 PRHDT and CDR2 FYEKMQ (reference sequence). V lost 5 bases and J lost 6; bases outside the gene matches: 7. The CDR3 is 13 amino acids.

The chain couples TRBV6-1 to TRBJ2-7; 8 bases align to TRBD1. The CDR3 has 15 residues. With 4 bases clipped from V and 3 bases from J, the junction kept 8 bases outside the gene matches. CDR1 MNHNS and CDR2 SASEGT come from the germline V gene. The CDR3 nucleotides read TGTGCCAGCAGTGCTTTAGGACAGGGTGGCTACGAGCAGTACTTC. As protein: CASSALGQGGYEQYF.